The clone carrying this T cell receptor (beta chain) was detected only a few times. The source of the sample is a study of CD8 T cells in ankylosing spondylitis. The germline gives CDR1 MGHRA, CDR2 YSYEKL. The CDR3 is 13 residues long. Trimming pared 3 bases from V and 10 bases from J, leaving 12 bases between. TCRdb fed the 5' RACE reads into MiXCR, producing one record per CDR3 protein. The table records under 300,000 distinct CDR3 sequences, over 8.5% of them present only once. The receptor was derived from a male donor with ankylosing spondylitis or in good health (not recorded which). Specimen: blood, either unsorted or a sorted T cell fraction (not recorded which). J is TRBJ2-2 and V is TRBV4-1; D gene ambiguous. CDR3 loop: CASSQTLSEELFF. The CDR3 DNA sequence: TGCGCCAGCAGCCAGACACTTTCTGAGGAGCTGTTTTTT.